These T cell receptor beta chains were read from a single sample in a study of spatial heterogeneity in lung cancer. TCRdb used MiXCR to reprocess the 5' RACE reads, holding one entry per CDR3 protein. The table shows 9,500 to 11,000 distinct CDR3 sequences, with about 8% occurring only once. Specimen: lung tumor tissue, collected at surgery. The receptors here all came from a female donor with early-stage non-small cell lung cancer. Both conserved end residues are part of each CDR3. The D gene is left open where the match is weak. The listing skips clone size in some rows; elsewhere it reads once, few, many or a size class.

CDR3 length | J gene | V gene | clone size | D gene | CDR3 DNA | CDR3 protein
13 | TRBJ2-3 | TRBV29-1 | NA | NA | TGCAGCGTCACCGGTGACCTCACAGATACGCAGTATTTT | CSVTGDLTDTQYF
13 | TRBJ2-6 | TRBV9 | many | NA | TGTGCCAGCACCGTGGCTGGGGCCAACGTCCTGACTTTC | CASTVAGANVLTF
15 | TRBJ2-3 | TRBV5-1 | many | NA | TGCGCCAGCAGCTTGAGGGGGGTTCTCACAGATACGCAGTATTTT | CASSLRGVLTDTQYF
17 | TRBJ1-3 | TRBV7-2 | many | NA | TGTGCCAGCAGCGCGTCCCCACCTGGGATCTCTGGAAACACCATATATTTT | CASSASPPGISGNTIYF
18 | TRBJ1-5 | TRBV6-5 | NA | TRBD1 | TGTGCCAGCAGTTATAGTTTCCCGGGACAGGGTAGCAATCAGCCCCAGCATTTT | CASSYSFPGQGSNQPQHF
10 | TRBJ2-7 | TRBV7-9 | once | NA | TGTGCCAAAAGTGGGCCCGAGCAGTACTTC | CAKSGPEQYF
15 | TRBJ2-7 | TRBV3-1 | medium-sized | TRBD2 | TGTGCCAGCAGCCAAGAATTGGCGGGGGGGCGTGAGCAGTACTTC | CASSQELAGGREQYF
16 | TRBJ1-2 | TRBV15 | many | NA | TGTGCCACCAGCAGAGATCGGGGCAGGGGAGCCTATGGCTACACCTTC | CATSRDRGRGAYGYTF
13 | TRBJ1-1 | TRBV20-1 | medium-sized | NA | TGCAGTGCGGCGACGGGTCTCGGCACTGAAGCTTTCTTT | CSAATGLGTEAFF
17 | TRBJ2-5 | TRBV6-5 | NA | NA | TGTGCCAGCAGCCACTCACCAGGGCCCCCCCACCAAGAGACCCAGTACTTC | CASSHSPGPPHQETQYF
12 | TRBJ1-5 | TRBV12-3/TRBV12-4 | many | NA | TGTGCCAGCAGTTGGGGGGGCCAGCCCCAGCATTTT | CASSWGGQPQHF
15 | TRBJ2-7 | TRBV7-6 | many | TRBD2 | TGTGCCAGCAGCTTCGAAGGCCTAGCGGGGGTCGAGCAGTACTTC | CASSFEGLAGVEQYF
15 | TRBJ1-3 | TRBV7-2 | many | NA | TGTGCCAGCAGCTTAGGGGCAGACTCTGGAAACACCATATATTTT | CASSLGADSGNTIYF
15 | TRBJ1-5 | TRBV30 | NA | NA | TGTGCCTGGAGCGAGGAGAGTTATAGCAATCAGCCCCAACATTTT | CAWSEESYSNQPQHF
20 | TRBJ2-6 | TRBV6-2/TRBV6-3 | many | NA | TGTGCCAGCAGTTACTCTCTCAGCGGAACCCCTTCCTCTGGGGCCAACGTCCTGACTTTC | CASSYSLSGTPSSGANVLTF
12 | TRBJ2-1 | TRBV7-2 | many | NA | TGTGCCAGCAGCCACGGGTTGAATGAGCAGTTCTTC | CASSHGLNEQFF
16 | TRBJ2-3 | TRBV28 | few | TRBD2 | TGTGCCAGCAGTTTAAGAGGGACTAGCAGGACAGATACGCAGTATTTT | CASSLRGTSRTDTQYF
15 | TRBJ2-2 | TRBV28 | NA | NA | TGTGCCAGCAGTTTCGGAGGCCGGAACACCGGGGAGCTGTTTTTT | CASSFGGRNTGELFF
13 | TRBJ2-7 | TRBV12-3/TRBV12-4 | many | TRBD1 | TGTGCCAGCAGTTCACAGGGGGCTGGCGAGCAGTACTTC | CASSSQGAGEQYF
13 | TRBJ1-3 | TRBV6-5 | many | NA | TGTGCCAGCAGCAGGGACTCTGGAAACACCATATATTTT | CASSRDSGNTIYF
14 | TRBJ2-7 | TRBV29-1 | many | TRBD2 | TGCAGCGCCCGGGGGGGGACCGTGGATTACGAGCAGTACTTC | CSARGGTVDYEQYF
13 | TRBJ2-1 | TRBV7-9 | NA | NA | TGTGCCAGCAGCCGCACCGGGGCTAATGAGCAGTTCTTC | CASSRTGANEQFF
13 | TRBJ1-2 | TRBV14 | many | NA | TGTGCCAGCAGCCCGGGTCTACTCTATGGCTACACCTTC | CASSPGLLYGYTF
14 | TRBJ1-1 | TRBV3-1 | few | NA | TGTGCCAGCAGCCAAGCACAGGTGAACACTGAAGCTTTCTTT | CASSQAQVNTEAFF
15 | TRBJ2-5 | TRBV9 | NA | TRBD2 | TGTGCCAGCAGCGTAGCGGGGGGACTGGAAGAGACCCAGTACTTC | CASSVAGGLEETQYF
12 | TRBJ2-7 | TRBV7-2 | many | TRBD2 | TGTGCCAGCACTAGCGGGGCCTACGAGCAGTACTTC | CASTSGAYEQYF
13 | TRBJ2-5 | TRBV7-9 | many | NA | TGTGCCAGCAGCCGCCCTAGTCAAGAGACCCAGTACTTC | CASSRPSQETQYF
18 | TRBJ2-1 | TRBV3-1 | medium-sized | NA | TGTGCCAGCAGCCAAGAGGGGGGAATTGGTACGGGGCACAATGAGCAGTTCTTC | CASSQEGGIGTGHNEQFF
12 | TRBJ1-1 | TRBV6-1 | many | NA | TGTGCCAGCAGTGTCCCAGGGTTGGGAGCTTTCTTT | CASSVPGLGAFF